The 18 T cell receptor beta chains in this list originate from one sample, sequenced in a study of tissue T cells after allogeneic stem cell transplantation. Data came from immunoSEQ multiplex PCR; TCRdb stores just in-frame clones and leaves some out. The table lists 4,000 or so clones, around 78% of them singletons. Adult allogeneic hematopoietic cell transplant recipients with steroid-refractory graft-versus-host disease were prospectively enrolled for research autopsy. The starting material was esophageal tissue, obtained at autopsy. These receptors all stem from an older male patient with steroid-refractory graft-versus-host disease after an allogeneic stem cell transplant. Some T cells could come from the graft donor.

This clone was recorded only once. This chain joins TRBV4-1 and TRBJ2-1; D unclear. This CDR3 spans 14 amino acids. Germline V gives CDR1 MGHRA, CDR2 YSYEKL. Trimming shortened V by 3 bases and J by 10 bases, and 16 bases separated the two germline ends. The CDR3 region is CASSHLTGAQEQFF. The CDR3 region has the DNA TGCGCCAGCAGCCACTTAACTGGAGCCCAGGAGCAGTTCTTC.

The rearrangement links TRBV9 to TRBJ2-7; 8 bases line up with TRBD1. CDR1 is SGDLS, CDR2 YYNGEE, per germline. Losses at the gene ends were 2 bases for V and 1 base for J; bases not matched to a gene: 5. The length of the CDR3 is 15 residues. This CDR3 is CASSVTGDHSYEQYF. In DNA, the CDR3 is TGTGCCAGCAGCGTGACAGGGGATCATTCCTACGAGCAGTACTTC. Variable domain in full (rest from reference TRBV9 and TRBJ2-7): DSGVTQTPKHLITATGQRVTLRCSPRSGDLSVYWYQQSLDQGLQFLIQYYNGEERAKGNILERFSAQQFPDLHSELNLSSLELGDSALYFCASSVTGDHSYEQYFGPGTRLTVT.

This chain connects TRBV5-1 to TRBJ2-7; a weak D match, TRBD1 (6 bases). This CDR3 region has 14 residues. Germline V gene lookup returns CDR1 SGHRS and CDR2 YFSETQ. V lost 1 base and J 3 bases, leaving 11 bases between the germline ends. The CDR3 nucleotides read TGCGCCAGCAGCTTGTCAGGGGACGGCTACGAGCAGTACTTC. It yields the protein CASSLSGDGYEQYF.

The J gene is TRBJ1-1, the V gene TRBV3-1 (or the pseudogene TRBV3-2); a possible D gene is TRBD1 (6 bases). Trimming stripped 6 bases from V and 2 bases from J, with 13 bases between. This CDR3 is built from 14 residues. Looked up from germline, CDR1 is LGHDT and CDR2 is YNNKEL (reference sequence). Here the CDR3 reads CASSQLQGNTEAFF. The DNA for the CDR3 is TGTGCCAGCAGTCAGTTACAGGGTAACACTGAAGCTTTCTTT.

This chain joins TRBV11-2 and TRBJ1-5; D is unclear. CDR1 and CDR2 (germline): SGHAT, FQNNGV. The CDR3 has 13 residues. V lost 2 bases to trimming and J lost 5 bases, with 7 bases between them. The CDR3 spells CASSLFLDQPQHF. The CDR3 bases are TGTGCCAGCAGCTTATTTTTAGATCAGCCCCAGCATTTT.

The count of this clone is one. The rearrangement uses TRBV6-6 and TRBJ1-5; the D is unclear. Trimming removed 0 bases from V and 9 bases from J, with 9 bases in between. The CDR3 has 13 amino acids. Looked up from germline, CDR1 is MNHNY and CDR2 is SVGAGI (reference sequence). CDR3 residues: CASSYSGGGPQHF. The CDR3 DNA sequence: TGTGCCAGCAGTTACTCGGGCGGCGGGCCCCAGCATTTT.

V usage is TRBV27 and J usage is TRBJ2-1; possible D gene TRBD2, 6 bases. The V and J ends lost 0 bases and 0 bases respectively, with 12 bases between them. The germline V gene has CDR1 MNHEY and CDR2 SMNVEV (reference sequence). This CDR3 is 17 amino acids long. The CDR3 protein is CASSLSARGFSYNEQFF. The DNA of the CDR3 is TGTGCCAGCAGTTTATCGGCCCGGGGGTTCTCCTACAATGAGCAGTTCTTC.

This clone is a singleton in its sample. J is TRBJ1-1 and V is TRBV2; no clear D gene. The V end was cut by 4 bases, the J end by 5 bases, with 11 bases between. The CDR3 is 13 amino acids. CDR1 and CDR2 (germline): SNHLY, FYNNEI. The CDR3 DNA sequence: TGTGCCAGCAGTGGGGAGGTCGGAACTGAAGCTTTCTTT. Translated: CASSGEVGTEAFF.

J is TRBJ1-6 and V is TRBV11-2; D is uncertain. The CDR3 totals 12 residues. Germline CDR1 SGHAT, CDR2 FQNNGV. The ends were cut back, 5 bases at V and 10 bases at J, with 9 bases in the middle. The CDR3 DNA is TGTGCCAGCAGCCAAGAGGCATCACCCCTCCACTTT. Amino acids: CASSQEASPLHF.

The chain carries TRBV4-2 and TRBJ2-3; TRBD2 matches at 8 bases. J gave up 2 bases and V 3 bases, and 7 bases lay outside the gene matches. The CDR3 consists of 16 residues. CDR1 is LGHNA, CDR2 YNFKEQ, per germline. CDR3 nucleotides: TGTGCCAGCAGCCAGGTGACGGGAGGGGACACAGATACGCAGTATTTT. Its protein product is CASSQVTGGDTDTQYF.

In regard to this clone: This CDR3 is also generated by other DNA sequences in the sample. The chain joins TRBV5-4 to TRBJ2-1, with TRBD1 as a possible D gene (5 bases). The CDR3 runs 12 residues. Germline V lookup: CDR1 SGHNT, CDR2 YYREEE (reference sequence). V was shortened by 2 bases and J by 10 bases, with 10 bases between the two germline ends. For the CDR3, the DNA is TGTGCCAGCAGCTTACAGGTAGACGAGCAGTTCTTC. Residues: CASSLQVDEQFF.

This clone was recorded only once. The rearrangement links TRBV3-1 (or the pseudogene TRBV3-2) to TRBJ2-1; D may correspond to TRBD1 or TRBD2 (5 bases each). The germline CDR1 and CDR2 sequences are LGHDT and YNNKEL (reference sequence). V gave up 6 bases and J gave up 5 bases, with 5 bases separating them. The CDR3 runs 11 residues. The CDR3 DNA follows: TGTGCCAGCAGGGGGGACAATGAGCAGTTCTTC. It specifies CASRGDNEQFF.

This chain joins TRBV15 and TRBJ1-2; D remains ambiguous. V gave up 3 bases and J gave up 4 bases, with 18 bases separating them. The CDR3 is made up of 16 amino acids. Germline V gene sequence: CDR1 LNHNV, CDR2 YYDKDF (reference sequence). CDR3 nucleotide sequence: TGTGCCACCAGCAGGCGACCTGGTTCTCAGTTCTATGGCTACACCTTC. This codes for CATSRRPGSQFYGYTF.

The CDR3 protein is CASSPNAGDTQYF. The DNA for the CDR3 is TGTGCCAGCAGCCCAAACGCCGGAGATACGCAGTATTTT. The V gene is TRBV7-3, the J gene TRBJ2-3; no clear D. V lost 5 bases and J 5 bases, leaving 11 bases between the germline ends. This CDR3 contains 13 residues. CDR1 and CDR2 (germline): SGHTA, FQGTGA.

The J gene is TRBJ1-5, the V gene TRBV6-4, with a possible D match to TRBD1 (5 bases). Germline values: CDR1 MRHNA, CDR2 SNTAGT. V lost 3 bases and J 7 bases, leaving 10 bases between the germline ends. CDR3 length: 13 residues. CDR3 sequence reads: CASSEGERQPQHF. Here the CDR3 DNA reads TGTGCCAGCAGTGAAGGGGAAAGACAGCCCCAGCATTTT.

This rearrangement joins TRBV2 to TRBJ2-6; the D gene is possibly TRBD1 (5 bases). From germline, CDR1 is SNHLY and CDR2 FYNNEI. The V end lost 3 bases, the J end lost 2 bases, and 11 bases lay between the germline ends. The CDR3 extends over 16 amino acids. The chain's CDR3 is CASSDRGLAGANVLTF. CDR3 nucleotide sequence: TGTGCCAGCAGTGATAGGGGTCTAGCTGGGGCCAACGTCCTGACTTTC.

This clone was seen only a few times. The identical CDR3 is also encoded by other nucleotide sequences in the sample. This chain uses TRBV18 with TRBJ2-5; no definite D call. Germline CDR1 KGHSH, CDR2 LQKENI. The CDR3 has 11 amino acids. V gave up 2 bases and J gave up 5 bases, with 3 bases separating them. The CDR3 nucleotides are TGTGCCAGCTCACCAGATGAGACCCAGTACTTC. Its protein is CASSPDETQYF. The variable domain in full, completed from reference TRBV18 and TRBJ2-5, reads NAGVMQNPRHLVRRRGQEARLRCSPMKGHSHVYWYRQLPEEGLKFMVYLQKENIIDESGMPKERFSAEFPKEGPSILRIQQVVRGDSAAYFCASSPDETQYFGPGTRLLVL.

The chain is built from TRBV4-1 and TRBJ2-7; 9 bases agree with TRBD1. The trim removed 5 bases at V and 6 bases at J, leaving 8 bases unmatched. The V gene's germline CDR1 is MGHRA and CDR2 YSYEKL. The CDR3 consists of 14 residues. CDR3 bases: TGCGCCAGCAGCGCCCGGGACAGGGTTGGCGAGCAGTACTTC. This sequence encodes CASSARDRVGEQYF.